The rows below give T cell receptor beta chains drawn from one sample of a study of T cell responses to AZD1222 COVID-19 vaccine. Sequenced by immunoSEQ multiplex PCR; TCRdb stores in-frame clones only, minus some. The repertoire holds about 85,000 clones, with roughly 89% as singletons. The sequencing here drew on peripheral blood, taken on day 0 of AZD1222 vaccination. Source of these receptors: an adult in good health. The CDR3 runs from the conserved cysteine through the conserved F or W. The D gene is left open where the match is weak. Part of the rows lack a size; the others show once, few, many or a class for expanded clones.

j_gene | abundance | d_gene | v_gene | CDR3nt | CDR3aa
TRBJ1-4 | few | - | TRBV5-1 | TGCGCCAGCAGCTTGACAGGGAATAATGAAAAACTGTTTTTT | CASSLTGNNEKLFF
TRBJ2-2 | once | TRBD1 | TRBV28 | TGTGCCAGCAGTCCGTACGACTTTAGACAGGGGAGTGCCGGGGAGCTGTTTTTT | CASSPYDFRQGSAGELFF
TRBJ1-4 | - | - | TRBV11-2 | TGTGCCAGCAGCTTAGATCGAGGGTATCCTAATGAAAAACTGTTTTTT | CASSLDRGYPNEKLFF
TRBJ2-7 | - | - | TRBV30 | TGTGCCTGGGGAGACAACTCCGAGCAGTACTTC | CAWGDNSEQYF
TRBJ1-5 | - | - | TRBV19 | TGTGCCAGTACCCAGGGAGGGGGTAGAATGGGAAATCAGCCCCAGCATTTT | CASTQGGGRMGNQPQHF
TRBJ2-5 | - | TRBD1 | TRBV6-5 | TGTGCCAGCAGCGGGACAGTGCGAGAGACCCAGTACTTC | CASSGTVRETQYF
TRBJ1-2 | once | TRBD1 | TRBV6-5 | TGTGCCAGCAGTTCCGGGACAGGGGGCGGTTATGGCTACACCTTC | CASSSGTGGGYGYTF
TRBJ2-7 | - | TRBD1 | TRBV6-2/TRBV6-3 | TGTGCCAGCAGTTGGGGACAGGGGGACTACGAGCAGTACTTC | CASSWGQGDYEQYF
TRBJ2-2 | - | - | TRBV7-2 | TGTGCCAGCAGTTCACAGGGAACGGGGACCGGGGAGCTGTTTTTT | CASSSQGTGTGELFF
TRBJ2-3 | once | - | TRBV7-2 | TGTGCCAGCAGCTTAGGAAATACGCAGTATTTT | CASSLGNTQYF
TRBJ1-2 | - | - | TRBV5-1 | TGCGCCAGCAGCAACCGGGATACTAACTATGGCTACACCTTC | CASSNRDTNYGYTF
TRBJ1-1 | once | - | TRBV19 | TGTGCCAGTTCCGGTGGAGGGGGGACTGAAGCTTTCTTT | CASSGGGGTEAFF
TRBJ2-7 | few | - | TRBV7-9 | TGTGCCAGCAGCTCCTTACGGACAGACCCCTACGAGCAGTACTTC | CASSSLRTDPYEQYF
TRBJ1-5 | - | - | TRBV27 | TGTGCCAGCAGTTTGTTCAGTCAGAGCAATCAGCCCCAGCATTTT | CASSLFSQSNQPQHF
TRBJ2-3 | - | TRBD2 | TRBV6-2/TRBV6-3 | TGTGCCAGCAGTTACTCTAGCGGGGGAAGATACCCTAGCACAGATACGCAGTATTTT | CASSYSSGGRYPSTDTQYF
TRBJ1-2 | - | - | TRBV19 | TGTGCCAGTAGTATAGGAACAATCAACTATGGCTACACCTTC | CASSIGTINYGYTF
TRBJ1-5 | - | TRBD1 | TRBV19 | TGTGCCAGTAGTATGACCATCTGGGCAGGGGGTCGGAATAGCAATCAGCCCCAGCATTTT | CASSMTIWAGGRNSNQPQHF
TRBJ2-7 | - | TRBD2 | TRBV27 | TGTGCCAGCACCCGGAGAGCGGGGGTGAGCTCCTACGAGCAGTACTTC | CASTRRAGVSSYEQYF
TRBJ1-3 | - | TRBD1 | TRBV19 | TGTGCCAGTAGTACTTCGACAGGGGCGAACACCATATATTTT | CASSTSTGANTIYF
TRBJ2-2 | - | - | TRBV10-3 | TGTGCCATCAGAGGAGAAGTTGGGGAGCTGTTTTTT | CAIRGEVGELFF
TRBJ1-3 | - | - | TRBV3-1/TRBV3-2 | TGTGCCAGCAGCCAACAGTCTCCTGGAAACACCATATATTTT | CASSQQSPGNTIYF
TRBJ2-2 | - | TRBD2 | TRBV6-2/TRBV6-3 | TGTGCCAGCAGTTACTCGGTAGCGGGGGCCGGGGAGCTGTTTTTT | CASSYSVAGAGELFF